Below, 9 T cell receptor beta chains from the same sample are listed, as sequenced in a study of blood T cells in healthy people across ages. The use of a sample-barcoded 5' primer and a J-beta primer mix characterized a second PCR of about 7 to 12 cycles. TCRdb processed the 5' RACE reads anew with MiXCR; each CDR3 protein has one entry. The sample holds hundreds of thousands of distinct CDR3 sequences, 55% to 70% seen once. Sequences were obtained from blood. These TCRs come from a man aged 25-40 years in good health.

Only a few counts were recorded for this clonotype. The chain uses TRBV6-5 and TRBJ2-7; D unclear. The CDR3 loop spans 15 amino acids. CDR1 and CDR2 from the germline V gene are MNHEY and SVGAGI. The ends were cut back, 2 bases at V and 2 bases at J, with 13 bases in the middle. CDR3 region: CASSYARLHAYEQYF. The CDR3 DNA reads TGTGCCAGCAGTTACGCGAGACTGCACGCCTACGAGCAGTACTTC.

The J gene is TRBJ2-7, the V gene TRBV6-1, with 12 bases matching TRBD2. This CDR3 has 17 amino acids. Per germline, CDR1 MNHNS and CDR2 SASEGT. V shed 6 bases, J shed 3 bases, and the junction held 12 bases outside the gene matches. This CDR3 reads CASSELAGGILLYEQYF. CDR3 DNA: TGTGCCAGCAGCGAACTAGCGGGAGGTATACTACTCTACGAGCAGTACTTC.

The CDR3 bases are TGTGCCAGCAGTTTAGGCTCGTGGGAAGTGGACAATGAGCAGTTCTTC. Residues: CASSLGSWEVDNEQFF. This chain connects TRBV28 to TRBJ2-1; D remains unclear. Trimming removed 2 bases from V and 5 bases from J, with 16 bases in between. The CDR3 totals 16 residues. The germline gives CDR1 MDHEN, CDR2 SYDVKM.

The chain combines TRBV6-5 with TRBJ1-5; D remains unclear. Germline values: CDR1 MNHEY, CDR2 SVGAGI. This CDR3 is built from 12 residues. CDR3 nucleotides: TGTGCTAGCCGAAATCCTAATCAGCCCCAGCATTTT. Translated, it gives CASRNPNQPQHF.

The chain is built from TRBV11-1 and TRBJ2-5, with D maybe TRBD2 (6 bases). The end of the DNA fits TRBJ2-7 better, so the J call may be wrong. Germline-derived CDR1 and CDR2 are SGHAT and FQDESV (reference sequence). This CDR3 is 14 amino acids long. The CDR3, as DNA: TGTGCCAGCAGCACTACTAGCCGCCCTTACGAGCAGTACTTC. The encoded protein is CASSTTSRPYEQYF.

Only a few counts were recorded for this clonotype. The chain links TRBV4-2 to TRBJ2-7, with D hard to call. Looked up from germline, CDR1 is LGHNA and CDR2 is YNFKEQ. The CDR3 is made up of 14 amino acids. Trimming shortened V by 4 bases and J by 4 bases, and 14 bases separated the two germline ends. CDR3 DNA sequence: TGTGCCAGCAGCCCGACCCAGGCATCATACGAGCAGTACTTC. Protein product: CASSPTQASYEQYF.

This clonotype was detected only a few times. The chain combines TRBV20-1 with TRBJ1-2, with D hard to call. The CDR3 totals 13 residues. V shed 6 bases and J shed 7 bases, with 18 bases lying between them. The germline V gene encodes CDR1 DFQATT and CDR2 SNEGSKA (reference sequence). The CDR3, as DNA: TGCAGTGCGACCCCGCAGTTGGGCGGTGGCTACACCTTC. Its translation is CSATPQLGGGYTF.

The V gene is TRBV10-3, the J gene TRBJ2-3; D remains unclear. Germline CDR1 and CDR2: ENHRY and SYGVKD. The CDR3 has 12 residues. V shed 10 bases and J shed 3 bases, with 11 bases lying between them. CDR3 amino acids: CATETQTDTQYF. In DNA, the CDR3 is TGTGCCACGGAGACTCAAACAGATACGCAGTATTTT.

A note on this clonotype: It may be a read error: a sequence one base away is much more abundant. The chain recombines TRBV5-1 with TRBJ2-6; D ambiguous. V was pared by 4 bases and J by 1 base, with 6 bases between. The germline V gene encodes CDR1 SGHRS and CDR2 YFSETQ. CDR3 size: 14 residues. CDR3 bases: TGCGCCAGCAGCGCTTATTCTGGGGCCAACGTCCTGACTTTC. It yields the protein CASSAYSGANVLTF.